Each of the 9 T cell receptor beta chains below was sequenced from the same sample in a study of CD8 T cells in ankylosing spondylitis (dated by TCRdb to 2015 to 2018). Findings and caveats that apply to the study as a whole: Blood from ankylosing spondylitis patients appeared to be characterized by a TCR beta motif made up of under 10 highly homologous amino acid variants.

The library was produced with 5' RACE. The sample was run on an Illumina HiSeq 2500. Through fastp at Q25 and MiXCR, TCRdb rebuilt clones from the public reads, retaining in-frame beta chains. Each CDR3 protein gets just one entry, which takes the most common genes and DNA from the rows behind it. Within this sample are about 450,000 distinct CDR3 sequences, with roughly a quarter of them counted one time only. The ten largest clones represent roughly 0.9% of the sample. The antigens of these receptors remain unknown. Sequenced: blood, either unsorted or a sorted T cell fraction (not recorded which). Source of these receptors: a male donor with ankylosing spondylitis.

This clonotype appeared a single time. CDR3 protein: CASSGPQRLASTGELFF. The CDR3 DNA follows: TGTGCCAGCAGTGGGCCCCAACGACTAGCGAGTACCGGGGAGCTGTTTTTT. The chain is built from TRBV2 and TRBJ2-2; 8 nucleotides match TRBD2. Germline V lookup: CDR1 SNHLY, CDR2 FYNNEI. The CDR3 has 17 amino acids. Trimming cost V 4 bases and J 5 bases; bases outside gene matches: 12.

A few counts support this clonotype. The chain combines TRBV4-1 with TRBJ1-1; D is perhaps TRBD1 (6 bases). Trimming cost V 3 bases and J 3 bases, with 14 bases left between them. The CDR3 spans 15 residues. CDR1 and CDR2 (germline): MGHRA, YSYEKL. CDR3 DNA sequence: TGCGCCAGCAGCCAGCCCTGGAGGGGGGACACTGAAGCTTTCTTT. It translates to CASSQPWRGDTEAFF.

The genes are TRBV11-2 and TRBJ2-2; 11 nucleotides agree with TRBD2. Germline V lookup: CDR1 SGHAT, CDR2 FQNNGV. Trimming cost V 0 bases and J 4 bases; bases outside gene matches: 4. The CDR3 loop spans 17 amino acids. CDR3 protein: CASSLDGLAGITGELFF. CDR3 sequence (DNA): TGTGCCAGCAGCTTAGACGGACTAGCGGGTATCACCGGGGAGCTGTTTTTT.

This clonotype was found a few times. The V call is TRBV12-3 or TRBV12-4, the J call TRBJ2-5; a possible D gene is TRBD2 (5 bases). The CDR3 loop spans 15 amino acids. V was trimmed by 1 base and J by 2 bases, leaving 11 bases between them. The CDR3 DNA sequence: TGTGCCAGCAGTTTAGGGACTCTAGGACAAGAGACCCAGTACTTC. This sequence encodes CASSLGTLGQETQYF.

The chain couples TRBV5-1 to TRBJ2-6, with unresolved D. The germline V gene has CDR1 SGHRS and CDR2 YFSETQ. There are 16 residues in the CDR3. V lost 2 bases and J lost 3, with 12 bases in between. In nucleotides, the CDR3 is TGCGCCAGCAGCTTCTCACCTGAGGATGGGGCCAACGTCCTGACTTTC. Translating it yields CASSFSPEDGANVLTF.

The chain uses TRBV18 and TRBJ2-1; D gene uncertain. V shed 3 bases and J shed 0 bases, with 15 bases lying between them. Looked up from germline, CDR1 is KGHSH and CDR2 is LQKENI. There are 17 residues in the CDR3. CDR3 residues: CASSPGLVLSSYNEQFF. The DNA of the CDR3 is TGTGCCAGCTCACCCGGTCTAGTCTTAAGCTCCTACAATGAGCAGTTCTTC.

The chain is built from TRBV24-1 and TRBJ2-1; D may correspond to TRBD1 or TRBD2 (5 bases each). The CDR3 runs to 16 residues. Germline CDR1 reads KGHDR; CDR2 reads SFDVKD. The V end lost 0 bases, the J end lost 4 bases, and 12 bases lay between the germline ends. The chain's CDR3 is CATSDLRGRGYNEQFF. CDR3 sequence (DNA): TGTGCCACCAGTGATTTGAGGGGACGGGGTTACAATGAGCAGTTCTTC.

The V call is TRBV5-1, the J call TRBJ1-5; D might be TRBD1 (5 bases). Germline V CDR1 and CDR2: SGHRS, YFSETQ. This CDR3 is built from 15 residues. The ends were cut back, 0 bases at V and 0 bases at J, with 7 bases in the middle. CDR3 amino acids: CASSLGGISNQPQHF. The CDR3, as DNA: TGCGCCAGCAGCTTGGGGGGCATTAGCAATCAGCCCCAGCATTTT.

The chain uses TRBV7-9 and TRBJ2-1; D gene uncertain. The CDR3 extends over 16 amino acids. CDR1 SEHNR and CDR2 FQNEAQ come from the germline V gene (reference sequence). V was cut by 4 bases and J by 5 bases, with 18 bases left in between. As DNA, the CDR3 is TGTGCCAGCAGCTCGTTTAAGGGAATAGAAAACAATGAGCAGTTCTTC. It is translated as CASSSFKGIENNEQFF.